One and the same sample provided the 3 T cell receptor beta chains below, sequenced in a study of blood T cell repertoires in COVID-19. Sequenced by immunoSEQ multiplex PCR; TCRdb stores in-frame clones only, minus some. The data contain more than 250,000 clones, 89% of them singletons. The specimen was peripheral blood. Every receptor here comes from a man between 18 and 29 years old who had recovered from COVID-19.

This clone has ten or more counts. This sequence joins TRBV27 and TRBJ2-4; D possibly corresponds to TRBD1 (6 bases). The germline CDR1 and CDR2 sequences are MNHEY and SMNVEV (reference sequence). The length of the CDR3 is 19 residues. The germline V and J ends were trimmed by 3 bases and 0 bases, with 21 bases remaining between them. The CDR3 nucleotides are TGTGCCAGCAGTTTCACAGGGTCGACCGACATTATAGCCAAAAACATTCAGTACTTC. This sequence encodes CASSFTGSTDIIAKNIQYF.

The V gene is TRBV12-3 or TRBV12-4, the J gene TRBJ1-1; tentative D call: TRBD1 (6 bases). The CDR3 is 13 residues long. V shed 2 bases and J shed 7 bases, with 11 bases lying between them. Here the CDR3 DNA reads TGTGCCAGCAGTTTATACAGGGCGGGTGAAGCTTTCTTT. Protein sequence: CASSLYRAGEAFF.

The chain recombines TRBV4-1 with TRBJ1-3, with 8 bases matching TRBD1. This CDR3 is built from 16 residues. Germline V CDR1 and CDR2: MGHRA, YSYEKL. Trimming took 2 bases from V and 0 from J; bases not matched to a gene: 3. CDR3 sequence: CASSQPGQDSGNTIYF. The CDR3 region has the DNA TGCGCCAGCAGCCAACCGGGACAGGACTCTGGAAACACCATATATTTT.